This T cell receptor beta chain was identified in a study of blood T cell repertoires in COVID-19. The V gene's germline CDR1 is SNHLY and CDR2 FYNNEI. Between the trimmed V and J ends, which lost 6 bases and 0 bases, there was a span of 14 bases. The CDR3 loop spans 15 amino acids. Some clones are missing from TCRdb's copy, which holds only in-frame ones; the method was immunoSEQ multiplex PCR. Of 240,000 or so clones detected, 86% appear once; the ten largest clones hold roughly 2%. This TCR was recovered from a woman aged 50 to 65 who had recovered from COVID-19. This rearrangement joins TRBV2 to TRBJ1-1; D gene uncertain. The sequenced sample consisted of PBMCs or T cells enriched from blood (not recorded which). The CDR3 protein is CASRFDGIMNTEAFF. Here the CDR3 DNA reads TGTGCCAGCAGGTTCGACGGGATAATGAACACTGAAGCTTTCTTT.